These 26 T cell receptor beta chains were all obtained from the same sample, sequenced in a study of OX40 agonist ivuxolimab in advanced cancers. Clones were read by immunoSEQ multiplex PCR, and TCRdb kept only the in-frame ones, dropping some. Of around 30,000 clones in the sample, less than 90% were seen once. The specimen was CD4+ or CD8+ T cells sorted from blood, collected in a trial of the OX40 agonist ivuxolimab. The receptors come from an adult with an advanced solid tumor such as melanoma, head and neck, liver or kidney cancer.

The chain is built from TRBV27 and TRBJ1-2, with 7 bases identical to TRBD1. The germline V gene encodes CDR1 MNHEY and CDR2 SMNVEV (reference sequence). V dropped 0 bases and J dropped 0; count of bases not matched to a gene: 4. CDR3 length equals 16 residues. CDR3 residues: CASSLSKTGPNYGYTF. In DNA form, the CDR3 reads TGTGCCAGCAGTTTATCAAAGACAGGGCCTAACTATGGCTACACCTTC.

This rearrangement joins TRBV28 to TRBJ1-5; unclear D gene. This CDR3 spans 14 amino acids. In germline, CDR1 is MDHEN, CDR2 SYDVKM. The ends were cut back, 5 bases at V and 2 bases at J, with 10 bases in the middle. DNA of the CDR3: TGTGCCAGCAGTCCCCGCGGGGGCAATCAGCCCCAGCATTTT. The encoded protein is CASSPRGGNQPQHF.

This clone came up once. The rearrangement links TRBV28 to TRBJ2-1; 7 bases line up with TRBD1. After removal of 9 bases from V and 0 bases from J, the junction contained 8 bases not matched to a gene. From germline, CDR1 is MDHEN and CDR2 SYDVKM. The CDR3 has 15 residues. CDR3: CASETGTGSYNEQFF. As DNA, the CDR3 is TGTGCCAGTGAGACAGGGACCGGCTCCTACAATGAGCAGTTCTTC.

V usage is TRBV9 and J usage is TRBJ2-3, with 7 positions matching TRBD2. Germline values: CDR1 SGDLS, CDR2 YYNGEE. This CDR3 is built from 17 residues. J was trimmed by 5 bases and V by 0 bases; bases with no gene match: 12. In DNA form, the CDR3 reads TGTGCCAGCAGCGTAGCTAGCCCTCCGGGAGGTGTAGATACGCAGTATTTT. Its translation is CASSVASPPGGVDTQYF.

This chain links TRBV5-6 with TRBJ1-4; no firm D call. Trimming shortened V by 5 bases and J by 7 bases, and 21 bases separated the two germline ends. Germline assignment: CDR1 SGHDT and CDR2 YYEEEE. This CDR3 has 16 residues. The CDR3 is CASSRGGPGIAEKLFF. In nucleotides, the CDR3 is TGTGCCAGCAGTCGCGGCGGGCCTGGAATAGCTGAAAAACTGTTTTTT. Full variable domain (missing parts from reference TRBV5-6 and TRBJ1-4): DAGVTQSPTHLIKTRGQQVTLRCSPKSGHDTVSWYQQALGQGPQFIFQYYEEEERQRGNFPDRFSGHQFPNYSSELNVNALLLGDSALYLCASSRGGPGIAEKLFFGSGTQLSVL.

J is TRBJ1-2 and V is TRBV27; a weak D match, TRBD1 (5 bases). Trimming took off 3 bases at V and 6 bases at J, with 11 bases between the two ends. The CDR3 length is 13 residues. Germline V gives CDR1 MNHEY, CDR2 SMNVEV (reference sequence). The CDR3 DNA reads TGTGCCAGCAGTTTGAGAGGGGTCGATGGCTACACCTTC. It yields the protein CASSLRGVDGYTF.

The J gene is TRBJ2-7, the V gene TRBV28; D is undetermined. CDR3 length: 15 residues. Trimming took 0 bases from V and 7 from J, leaving 16 bases between them. Germline assignment: CDR1 MDHEN and CDR2 SYDVKM. The CDR3 is CASSLWGSHPWEQYF. The CDR3 nucleotides are TGTGCCAGCAGTTTATGGGGGTCTCACCCCTGGGAGCAGTACTTC. Complete variable domain (other parts from reference TRBV28 and TRBJ2-7): DVKVTQSSRYLVKRTGEKVFLECVQDMDHENMFWYRQDPGLGLRLIYFSYDVKMKEKGDIPEGYSVSREKKERFSLILESASTNQTSMYLCASSLWGSHPWEQYFGPGTRLTVT.

V and J are TRBV5-4 and TRBJ2-1; TRBD2 matches 10 bases. J was trimmed by 0 bases and V by 4 bases; bases with no gene match: 7. Germline V gene lookup returns CDR1 SGHNT and CDR2 YYREEE (reference sequence). The length of the CDR3 is 17 residues. The CDR3 nucleotides read TGTGCCAGCAGCCCTCGTAGCGGGAGGTTCTCCTACAATGAGCAGTTCTTC. This gives the protein CASSPRSGRFSYNEQFF.

The chain employs TRBV4-3 and TRBJ1-1, with a weak D call TRBD1 (5 bases). Germline V gene lookup returns CDR1 LGHNA and CDR2 YSLEER. Trimming cost V 0 bases and J 1 base, with 12 bases left between them. This CDR3 is 16 amino acids long. The CDR3 DNA follows: TGCGCCAGCAGCCAAGATTGGGGCGGAGAGAACACTGAAGCTTTCTTT. Residues: CASSQDWGGENTEAFF.

This chain uses TRBV9 with TRBJ1-2, with a possible D match to TRBD1 (5 bases). Germline V lookup: CDR1 SGDLS, CDR2 YYNGEE. This CDR3 has 14 residues. Trimming took off 0 bases at V and 4 bases at J, with 10 bases between the two ends. DNA for the CDR3: TGTGCCAGCAGCGTAGAAGACAGTTCCTATGGCTACACCTTC. The encoded protein is CASSVEDSSYGYTF. The entire variable domain, with the rest obtained from reference TRBV9 and TRBJ1-2, is as follows: DSGVTQTPKHLITATGQRVTLRCSPRSGDLSVYWYQQSLDQGLQFLIQYYNGEERAKGNILERFSAQQFPDLHSELNLSSLELGDSALYFCASSVEDSSYGYTFGSGTRLTVV.

In its sample, this clone was seen once. The J gene is TRBJ2-3, the V gene TRBV5-4; 7 bases fit TRBD1. The trim removed 4 bases at V and 0 bases at J, leaving 5 bases unmatched. This CDR3 has 15 residues. Germline CDR1 and CDR2: SGHNT and YYREEE (reference sequence). This CDR3 reads CASSVGQSSTDTQYF. The CDR3 DNA sequence: TGTGCCAGCAGCGTGGGACAGTCTAGCACAGATACGCAGTATTTT.

The chain carries TRBV28 and TRBJ2-3; D may match TRBD1 or TRBD2 (5 bases each). The length of the CDR3 is 19 residues. Germline assignment: CDR1 MDHEN and CDR2 SYDVKM. Trimming left V 3 bases short and J 5 bases short, with 27 bases between. CDR3 DNA sequence: TGTGCCAGCAGTTTTGCTGGGGACCGTGGACTGGGAGTCCTAGATACGCAGTATTTT. This gives the protein CASSFAGDRGLGVLDTQYF.

The rearrangement links TRBV21-1 to TRBJ2-1; the table calls TRBD1, which could not be checked here. TRBV21-1 is classified as a pseudogene. The CDR3 is made up of 17 amino acids. DNA for the CDR3: TGTGCCAGCAGCATTAACTTCGGGACAGGGGACTCCAATGAGCAGTTCTTC. Translating gives CASSINFGTGDSNEQFF.

This clone was picked up one time. The CDR3 protein is CASDPGSQAFF. CDR3 sequence (DNA): TGTGCCAGTGACCCGGGGTCCCAAGCTTTCTTT. The gene calls are TRBV6-6 and TRBJ1-1; no clear D. The CDR3 consists of 11 residues. The V end was cut by 9 bases, the J end by 9 bases, with 14 bases between. Germline CDR1 MNHNY, CDR2 SVGAGI (reference sequence).

V and J are TRBV18 and TRBJ2-1; 10 positions agree with TRBD1. V lost 3 bases to trimming and J lost 0 bases; unmatched junction nucleotides: 8. The CDR3 is 18 amino acids. The germline V gene has CDR1 KGHSH and CDR2 LQKENI. CDR3 amino acids: CASSPTGQGVYSYNEQFF. The CDR3 DNA reads TGTGCCAGCTCACCTACTGGACAGGGGGTCTACTCCTACAATGAGCAGTTCTTC.

V and J are TRBV4-1 and TRBJ1-1, with 8 bases aligning to TRBD1. Germline CDR1 and CDR2: MGHRA and YSYEKL. V shed 6 bases and J 3 bases; nucleotides not matched to a gene: 3. The CDR3 is 13 residues long. The CDR3, as DNA: TGCGCCAGCAGTGACAGGGGCCACACTGAAGCTTTCTTT. Amino acid sequence: CASSDRGHTEAFF.

This chain joins TRBV27 and TRBJ2-2; TRBD2 aligns across 8 bases. The junction had 8 bases not matched to a gene; V was cut back by 3 bases and J by 5 bases. Germline CDR1 is MNHEY and CDR2 is SMNVEV (reference sequence). The CDR3 sequence is 16 residues long. In DNA, the CDR3 is TGTGCCAGCAGTTTGTTGTTCCGGGAGGGTACCGGGGAGCTGTTTTTT. It yields the protein CASSLLFREGTGELFF.

The chain combines TRBV6-6 with TRBJ2-7; 8 bases are a match to TRBD2. In germline, CDR1 is MNHNY, CDR2 SVGAGI (reference sequence). V was clipped by 10 bases and J by 4 bases; unmatched bases: 3. The length of the CDR3 is 11 residues. The CDR3 sequence: CAIGREYEQYF. CDR3 sequence (DNA): TGTGCCATCGGGAGGGAGTACGAGCAGTACTTC.

V gene TRBV4-1 combines with J gene TRBJ1-1; D remains unclear. Trimming removed 1 base at V and 7 bases at J, with 4 bases between. The germline gives CDR1 MGHRA, CDR2 YSYEKL. The CDR3 contains 11 residues. The CDR3 sequence is CASSQVREAFF. CDR3 DNA sequence: TGCGCCAGCAGCCAAGTCCGTGAAGCTTTCTTT.

The chain uses TRBV28 and TRBJ2-7, with 8 bases matching TRBD1. The germline gives CDR1 MDHEN, CDR2 SYDVKM. There are 15 residues in the CDR3. Trimming at V came to 5 bases and at J to 2 bases, leaving 8 bases not matched to a gene. CDR3 nucleotide sequence: TGTGCCAGCAGTGCCCCCGGACAGGGAACCTACGAGCAGTACTTC. Amino acid sequence: CASSAPGQGTYEQYF. Full variable domain (missing parts from reference TRBV28 and TRBJ2-7): DVKVTQSSRYLVKRTGEKVFLECVQDMDHENMFWYRQDPGLGLRLIYFSYDVKMKEKGDIPEGYSVSREKKERFSLILESASTNQTSMYLCASSAPGQGTYEQYFGPGTRLTVT.

The chain is built from TRBV11-2 and TRBJ1-1, with D unresolved. Looked up from germline, CDR1 is SGHAT and CDR2 is FQNNGV. V lost 2 bases and J lost 6, with 13 bases in between. The CDR3 loop spans 14 amino acids. The CDR3, as DNA: TGTGCCAGCAGCTTACGATCGGGGAGGGCTGAAGCTTTCTTT. Translation gives CASSLRSGRAEAFF.

The chain joins TRBV7-9 to TRBJ1-1; weak D call: TRBD1 (5 bases). Trimming removed 7 bases at V and 5 bases at J, with 20 bases between. Germline V gene lookup returns CDR1 SEHNR and CDR2 FQNEAQ (reference sequence). This CDR3 is 15 amino acids long. The CDR3 protein is CASNLAGLAETEAFF. Here the CDR3 DNA reads TGTGCCAGCAACCTCGCAGGGCTCGCTGAGACTGAAGCTTTCTTT.

J is TRBJ2-7 and V is TRBV28; D call uncertain. In germline, CDR1 is MDHEN, CDR2 SYDVKM. This CDR3 has 14 residues. V was cut by 5 bases and J by 2 bases, with 13 bases left in between. The CDR3 coding sequence is TGTGCCAGCAGTCTCGACCGCTACCCCTACGAGCAGTACTTC. Encoded protein: CASSLDRYPYEQYF.

This chain links TRBV29-1 with TRBJ2-1; 14 positions match TRBD2. CDR1 and CDR2 from the germline V gene are SQVTM and ANQGSEA. The V and J ends lost 5 bases and 2 bases, in that order; junction bases with no gene match: 8. The CDR3 has 17 residues. The CDR3 loop is CSVSSRTSGRTYNEQFF. The CDR3 DNA reads TGCAGCGTTTCCTCCCGGACTAGCGGGAGGACCTACAATGAGCAGTTCTTC.

The rearrangement links TRBV28 to TRBJ2-7; 11 positions agree with TRBD2. CDR1 is MDHEN and CDR2 is SYDVKM in the germline V gene. J was trimmed by 6 bases and V by 2 bases; bases with no gene match: 3. The CDR3 is 14 residues long. CDR3 region: CASSLILAGGEQYF. The CDR3 DNA is TGTGCCAGCAGTTTAATCCTAGCGGGAGGCGAGCAGTACTTC.

The V gene is TRBV6-6, the J gene TRBJ1-5; D remains ambiguous. Germline V gene sequence: CDR1 MNHNY, CDR2 SVGAGI (reference sequence). The CDR3 extends over 14 amino acids. Trimming removed 0 bases from V and 4 bases from J, with 7 bases in between. The CDR3 DNA sequence: TGTGCCAGCAGTTACTCCCTGGAGAATCAGCCCCAGCATTTT. As protein: CASSYSLENQPQHF.